The 28 T cell receptor beta chains below all came from one sample that was sequenced in a study of identical twins. MiXCR was run by TCRdb on the 5' RACE reads, yielding one entry per CDR3 protein. The table has 450,000 to 500,000 distinct CDR3 sequences, 14% seen once; the top ten hold more than 0.8%. The same specimen was also included in a second study, on yellow fever vaccine responses in identical twins.

What was sequenced was CD4+ T cells sorted from blood. The receptors shown here come from a woman between 18 and 29 years old in good health.

This chain links TRBV7-2 with TRBJ1-6; 7 bases line up with TRBD1. The ends lost 5 bases at V and 7 bases at J; junction bases unmatched: 11. Germline CDR1 and CDR2: SGHTA and FQGNSA. This CDR3 is 16 amino acids long. The chain's CDR3 is CASSPRQGILNSPLHF. The DNA of the CDR3 is TGTGCCAGCAGCCCGAGACAGGGTATCTTGAATTCACCCCTCCACTTT. The full variable domain, its missing parts supplied by reference TRBV7-2 and TRBJ1-6, is GAGVSQSPSNKVTEKGKDVELRCDPISGHTALYWYRQSLGQGLEFLIYFQGNSAPDKSGLPSDRFSAERTGGSVSTLTIQRTQQEDSAVYLCASSPRQGILNSPLHFGNGTRLTVT.

The table lists this clonotype with a few counts. V gene TRBV12-3 or TRBV12-4 combines with J gene TRBJ2-5; 7 bases align to TRBD2. V dropped 3 bases and J dropped 5; count of bases not matched to a gene: 6. There are 14 residues in the CDR3. CDR3 in amino acids: CASSFWPSGETQYF. The DNA for the CDR3 is TGTGCCAGCAGTTTTTGGCCTAGCGGCGAGACCCAGTACTTC.

The rearrangement uses TRBV20-1 and TRBJ2-1; 9 bases agree with TRBD2. The CDR3 covers 17 residues. CDR1 DFQATT and CDR2 SNEGSKA come from the germline V gene (reference sequence). J was trimmed by 4 bases and V by 3 bases; bases with no gene match: 13. CDR3 bases: TGCAGTGCTAGGCCCCGCTCGCTAGCGGGACCATACAATGAGCAGTTCTTC. This sequence encodes CSARPRSLAGPYNEQFF.

CDR3 in amino acids: CSVTRADPYEQYF. CDR3 nucleotides: TGCAGCGTCACCCGCGCGGACCCCTACGAGCAGTACTTC. The chain combines TRBV29-1 with TRBJ2-7, with D unclear. Trimming pared 6 bases from V and 2 bases from J, leaving 14 bases between. This CDR3 comprises 13 residues. Germline V gene lookup returns CDR1 SQVTM and CDR2 ANQGSEA.

The V gene is TRBV25-1, the J gene TRBJ2-5; D not resolved. CDR3 length equals 15 residues. V was pared by 4 bases and J by 4 bases, with 16 bases between. Germline V gives CDR1 MGHDK, CDR2 SYGVNS. The chain's CDR3 is CASSGPGYGPETQYF. CDR3 nucleotides: TGTGCCAGCAGTGGGCCTGGCTACGGCCCAGAGACCCAGTACTTC.

This clonotype occurred many times. The V and J genes are TRBV6-1 and TRBJ2-1, with 9 nucleotides matching TRBD1. This CDR3 has 15 residues. The V segment lost 10 bases and the J segment 2 bases; nucleotides outside the gene matches: 9. Germline V gene sequence: CDR1 MNHNS, CDR2 SASEGT. Here the CDR3 DNA reads TGTGCCACCTCTCGAGGGACAGGGCCCTACAATGAGCAGTTCTTC. Translated: CATSRGTGPYNEQFF.

This clonotype was seen more than once but under ten times. This chain links TRBV18 with TRBJ2-2; no definite D call. CDR1 and CDR2 from the germline V gene are KGHSH and LQKENI. Trimming pared 5 bases from V and 1 base from J, leaving 8 bases between. The CDR3 has 14 amino acids. The CDR3 is CASSSLQNTGELFF. The CDR3, as DNA: TGTGCCAGCTCATCTCTTCAGAACACCGGGGAGCTGTTTTTT. Together with reference TRBV18 and TRBJ2-2, the CDR3 gives the full variable domain: NAGVMQNPRHLVRRRGQEARLRCSPMKGHSHVYWYRQLPEEGLKFMVYLQKENIIDESGMPKERFSAEFPKEGPSILRIQQVVRGDSAAYFCASSSLQNTGELFFGEGSRLTVL.

This clonotype was found a few times. CDR3 amino acids: CSARDRSGRSVEQFF. The CDR3 coding sequence is TGCAGTGCTAGAGATCGAAGCGGGAGGTCGGTTGAGCAGTTCTTC. The rearrangement links TRBV20-1 to TRBJ2-1, with 9 bases lining up with TRBD2. Trimming cost V 0 bases and J 9 bases; bases outside gene matches: 9. The CDR3 length is 15 residues. Per germline, CDR1 DFQATT and CDR2 SNEGSKA (reference sequence).

This clonotype occurred many times. This chain links TRBV12-3 or TRBV12-4 with TRBJ2-2, with 8 bases that match TRBD2. The junction had 5 bases not matched to a gene; V was cut back by 5 bases and J by 3 bases. The CDR3 sequence is 15 residues long. CDR3 amino acids: CASSGGRPHTGELFF. The CDR3 nucleotides read TGTGCCAGCAGTGGCGGGAGGCCACACACCGGGGAGCTGTTTTTT.

The chain recombines TRBV29-1 with TRBJ1-4; D not certain. The CDR3 has 13 residues. V was trimmed by 1 base and J by 5 bases, leaving 8 bases between them. Germline V gene lookup returns CDR1 SQVTM and CDR2 ANQGSEA. CDR3 loop: CSVEGSRNEKLFF. For the CDR3, the DNA is TGCAGCGTTGAAGGGTCGAGGAATGAAAAACTGTTTTTT.

This clonotype was recorded a few times. This chain connects TRBV29-1 to TRBJ2-2; 10 nucleotides match TRBD1. Germline trimming cut 7 bases from V and 5 bases from J; bases unmatched to any gene: 13. CDR1 SQVTM and CDR2 ANQGSEA come from the germline V gene. This CDR3 is built from 16 residues. The CDR3: CSAEGPTGGQTGELFF. CDR3 nucleotides: TGCAGCGCGGAGGGGCCGACAGGGGGCCAAACCGGGGAGCTGTTTTTT.

V is TRBV7-9 and J is TRBJ2-1; a weak D match, TRBD2 (7 bases). The CDR3 totals 17 residues. Germline loops: CDR1 SEHNR, CDR2 FQNEAQ (reference sequence). V was clipped by 5 bases and J by 4 bases, with 21 bases between them. The CDR3 region is CASSHQGRGMTYNEQFF. In DNA form, the CDR3 reads TGTGCCAGCAGCCACCAGGGGCGGGGGATGACATACAATGAGCAGTTCTTC.

Many counts were recorded for this clonotype. The rearrangement joins TRBV5-1 to TRBJ2-3; 14 positions match TRBD2. CDR1 and CDR2 from the germline V gene are SGHRS and YFSETQ. The CDR3 consists of 15 residues. Unmatched junction bases numbered 10, after V lost 4 bases and J lost 12 bases. DNA of the CDR3: TGCGCCAGCAGCCCCACCGGGACTAGCGGGAGTCCCCAGTATTTT. Protein sequence: CASSPTGTSGSPQYF.

This clonotype was counted between two and nine times. This sequence joins TRBV20-1 and TRBJ1-4; D unresolved. Trimming took off 6 bases at V and 0 bases at J, with 11 bases between the two ends. The CDR3 sequence is 14 residues long. The germline CDR1 and CDR2 sequences are DFQATT and SNEGSKA (reference sequence). CDR3 residues: CSAPPESTNEKLFF. In DNA form, the CDR3 reads TGCAGTGCCCCACCCGAATCAACTAATGAAAAACTGTTTTTT.

The chain carries TRBV3-1 and TRBJ1-6, with D unclear. The CDR3 spans 12 residues. CDR1 and CDR2 from the germline V gene are LGHDT and YNNKEL (reference sequence). Trimming took off 4 bases at V and 13 bases at J, with 11 bases between the two ends. DNA of the CDR3: TGTGCCAGCAGCCCTCTTGACGAGCCCCTCCACTTT. Encoded protein: CASSPLDEPLHF.

This clonotype was found a few times. The chain employs TRBV4-2 and TRBJ2-7; D gene uncertain. V lost 1 base and J lost 0, with 10 bases in between. Germline values: CDR1 LGHNA, CDR2 YNFKEQ. The length of the CDR3 is 15 residues. The DNA for the CDR3 is TGTGCCAGCAGCCAAGCCGGAGTTCGCTCCTACGAGCAGTACTTC. This codes for CASSQAGVRSYEQYF.

This clonotype was picked up many times. The J gene is TRBJ2-3, the V gene TRBV11-2; no clear D. The V gene's germline CDR1 is SGHAT and CDR2 FQNNGV. The CDR3 is 14 residues long. V lost 5 bases to trimming and J lost 5 bases, with 14 bases between them. The CDR3 DNA sequence: TGTGCCAGCAGCACCACCCGGACGATAGATACGCAGTATTTT. Translating gives CASSTTRTIDTQYF.

This clonotype was counted only a few times. The chain employs TRBV30 and TRBJ2-5; 8 bases are a match to TRBD2. Losses at the gene ends were 0 bases for V and 1 base for J; bases not matched to a gene: 4. Germline CDR1 is GTSNPN and CDR2 is SVGIG (reference sequence). This CDR3 region has 15 residues. Here the CDR3 reads CAWSVGAGGQETQYF. The CDR3 coding sequence is TGTGCCTGGAGTGTGGGGGCGGGAGGCCAAGAGACCCAGTACTTC.

At least ten counts were recorded for this clonotype. V and J are TRBV3-1 and TRBJ1-5; D remains ambiguous. Germline CDR1 is LGHDT and CDR2 is YNNKEL (reference sequence). V lost 3 bases and J lost 1, with 7 bases in between. The CDR3 covers 14 residues. This CDR3 reads CASSHGYSNQPQHF. CDR3 DNA: TGTGCCAGCAGCCATGGGTACAGCAATCAGCCCCAGCATTTT.

In its sample, this clonotype was seen many times. This chain uses TRBV5-1 with TRBJ1-1; the D gene is possibly TRBD1 (5 bases). Germline values: CDR1 SGHRS, CDR2 YFSETQ. The CDR3 has 15 residues. V lost 4 bases, J lost 4 bases, and 17 bases lay in between. The CDR3 spells CASSPLEGLGTEAFF. The CDR3 nucleotides are TGCGCCAGCAGCCCCCTGGAGGGGTTGGGCACTGAAGCTTTCTTT.

The genes are TRBV20-1 and TRBJ2-7; D might be TRBD1 (6 bases). V shed 3 bases and J shed 5 bases, with 14 bases lying between them. Germline V gene data show CDR1 as DFQATT and CDR2 as SNEGSKA (reference sequence). CDR3 size: 13 residues. The CDR3 region is CSARVFTGNEQYF. In nucleotides, the CDR3 is TGCAGTGCTAGGGTCTTCACAGGGAACGAGCAGTACTTC.

This clonotype appeared a few times. The chain is built from TRBV20-1 and TRBJ2-1; a possible D gene is TRBD1 (6 bases). Deletions cut 0 bases from V and 14 bases from J, with 11 bases between. The CDR3 contains 11 residues. Germline CDR1 and CDR2: DFQATT and SNEGSKA (reference sequence). The CDR3 DNA sequence: TGCAGTGCTAGAGATCTACCAGGGGAGTTCTTC. Amino acid sequence: CSARDLPGEFF.

The gene calls are TRBV27 and TRBJ2-1; 13 bases align to TRBD2. V lost 5 bases, J lost 9 bases, and 7 bases stayed unmatched. Germline loops: CDR1 MNHEY, CDR2 SMNVEV (reference sequence). CDR3 length equals 15 residues. The CDR3 here is CASSPRLAGGGEQFF. CDR3 in DNA: TGTGCCAGCAGTCCCAGACTAGCGGGAGGAGGTGAGCAGTTCTTC.

There are a few counts of this clonotype. This chain connects TRBV7-3 to TRBJ2-1; D is perhaps TRBD1 (6 bases). Trimming removed 3 bases at V and 1 base at J, with 7 bases between. The CDR3 totals 14 residues. The germline gives CDR1 SGHTA, CDR2 FQGTGA. The CDR3 here is CASSFGQSYNEQFF. The DNA of the CDR3 is TGTGCCAGCAGCTTCGGACAGTCCTACAATGAGCAGTTCTTC.

This clonotype showed up many times. The V call is TRBV12-3 or TRBV12-4, the J call TRBJ2-5, with 7 bases fitting TRBD1. This CDR3 spans 13 amino acids. The ends lost 6 bases at V and 2 bases at J; junction bases unmatched: 3. Here the CDR3 DNA reads TGTGCCAGCAGCTTCAGGGGGCAAGAGACCCAGTACTTC. Its protein is CASSFRGQETQYF.

This chain uses TRBV15 with TRBJ2-3; D is unclear. V lost 0 bases to trimming and J lost 7 bases, with 8 bases between them. The CDR3 runs to 13 residues. Germline V gene lookup returns CDR1 LNHNV and CDR2 YYDKDF (reference sequence). CDR3 nucleotides: TGTGCCACCAGCAGAGATAGGGTGAATACGCAGTATTTT. Protein: CATSRDRVNTQYF. Looking up the rest from reference TRBV15 and TRBJ2-3 gives the full variable domain: DAMVIQNPRYQVTQFGKPVTLSCSQTLNHNVMYWYQQKSSQAPKLLFHYYDKDFNNEADTPDNFQSRRPNTSFCFLDIRSPGLGDTAMYLCATSRDRVNTQYFGPGTRLTVL.

The sample holds a few counts of this clonotype. The genes are TRBV20-1 and TRBJ1-1; D not certain. V lost 0 bases to trimming and J lost 4 bases, with 15 bases between them. The CDR3 totals 15 residues. Germline lookup yields CDR1 DFQATT and CDR2 SNEGSKA (reference sequence). The CDR3 nucleotides read TGCAGTGCTAGAGATATGCGGGCCCCGGGCACTGAAGCTTTCTTT. This codes for CSARDMRAPGTEAFF.

J is TRBJ1-4 and V is TRBV7-9; D is possibly TRBD1 (6 bases). The germline V gene has CDR1 SEHNR and CDR2 FQNEAQ (reference sequence). Trimming removed 3 bases at V and 8 bases at J, with 16 bases between. This CDR3 is 15 amino acids long. Here the CDR3 DNA reads TGTGCCAGCAGCTTGCCGGGCCTCAGGGGAGAAAAACTGTTTTTT. Its translation is CASSLPGLRGEKLFF.